This record looks at one TCR beta chain sequence and its context. Which antigen it targets is not known. It has no much larger one-base neighbor in the sample; base qualities were not kept. V trim: 4 bases; J trim: 0 bases; unmatched bases: 6. From a lookup of the germline V gene, CDR1 and CDR2 are SGHRS and YFSETQ. The CDR3 has 16 amino acids, counting the end cysteine and phenylalanine. Of the read, only the CDR3 DNA is kept; its 48 bases are in frame from base 1. Libraries were built with the immunoSEQ multiplex PCR assay. The multiplex PCR relied on a mix of 60 forward primers for TCR Vbeta segments and 13 reverse primers for TCR Jbeta segments. The CDR3 region of rearranged TCR beta genes was amplified from genomic DNA by a multiplex PCR assay. Amplified TCR beta libraries were sequenced as 87-base-pair reads on the Illumina HiSeq System. On the study's bioinformatics: A later analysis tallied tens of millions of unique TCR beta chains across the approximately 670 repertoires, and some 10 million of those chains were shared by two or more donors. Raw reads were error-corrected and collapsed into unique sequences with a nearest-neighbor algorithm that merged closely related sequences to remove PCR and sequencing errors. Alignment of CDR3 sequences to IMGT reference sequences was used to assign V, D and J gene segments. Each retained sequence needed at least a six-nucleotide match to both a V gene segment and a J gene segment. Rearrangements were called productive when the CDR3 lacked stop codons and stayed in frame with V and J; all others were non-productive. CDR3 was defined by IMGT convention, running from the second conserved V-encoded cysteine to the conserved J-encoded phenylalanine. Sequences without an unambiguous match to a single V gene segment were excluded from the earlier analysis of 587 of the donors. An earlier analysis of a few hundred of the donors classified V segments as functional when productive rearrangements were above 56.7% and as segregating when the standard deviation between donors was above 5%. A statistical classification framework was built for diagnosing cytomegalovirus status from the catalog of TCR beta chain sequences. V and J gene assignment, in a later analysis, came from comparing TCR nucleotide sequences with IMGT/GENE-DB human TR gene sequences. The TCRdist pipeline was used in a later analysis to assign CDR3 sequences and most-parsimonious VDJ recombination scenarios. In a later analysis, each TCR beta chain was defined by its CDR3 amino acid sequence together with its V-gene family, and reads lacking a unique V-gene family were excluded. As a way to deal with suspected cross-contamination and a sequencing artifact, a later analysis dropped 450 to 700 nucleotide sequences that were highly shared and had low generation probability. In a later analysis, a clonal expansion index for each public chain was calculated from normalized within-repertoire ranks of inferred template counts. In a later analysis, generation probabilities were computed using a VDJ recombination model fitted to out-of-frame rearrangements, and the results were checked against IGoR. A later analysis scored TCR-TCR, TCR-HLA and TCR-CMV co-occurrence with hypergeometric tests, applying a repertoire-size bias correction to TCR pairs. A later analysis estimated false discovery rates by permuting HLA or CMV assignments 20 times. A later analysis grouped co-occurring TCRs with DBSCAN, adding TCRdist sequence similarity when clustering within HLA-allele-positive subsets. Repertoires with fewer than 30,000 or more than 120,000 public chains were left out of co-occurrence clustering, as were five repertoires with anomalous nucleotide sharing. TCRdb retrieved this table from immuneACCESS and kept in-frame rearrangements only. Not all clones are present; in checked studies, unresolved V genes account for under half, and no reason is known for the remainder. For V, J and clone size, that table is used; D and trimming come from the DNA. The table for this sample lists some 110,000 clones; under 85% of them were counted only once. Of the sample, around 2.1% is held by the ten largest clones.

The data originate from a study of cytomegalovirus exposure and HLA in healthy donors (dated by TCRdb to about 2017). Concerning the study at large: An earlier analysis of more than 550 of the donors reported 276 Gb of sequence data and around 110 million unique TCR beta sequences obtained from approximately 180 million T cells. An early release covering roughly 600 HLA-typed donors comprised around 300 gigabases of sequencing data and around 85 million unique TCR sequences. Of the approximately 400 genotyped donors, over 80% were placed in the genetic ancestry cluster associated with self-reported Caucasian donors. The study aimed to test whether cataloging public T cell receptors could reveal signatures of past pathogen exposure. Using immunosequencing, the study profiled T cell repertoires from around 680 subjects and related those repertoires to cytomegalovirus serostatus. Besides the first cohort of around 670 subjects, a separate validation cohort made up of over 100 different subjects was used. High-throughput TCR immunosequencing, statistical association of individual TCRs with disease status, and machine learning were combined to predict cytomegalovirus infection status. To study patterns of TCR occurrence, a later analysis re-analyzed previously published TCR beta repertoires from several hundred donors and added high-resolution HLA genotyping. Rather than using new phenotypic data, the later analysis identified candidate immune exposures from TCR beta sequences and from how often those sequences occurred across donors. In an earlier analysis of 500 to 650 of the donors, high-throughput TCR beta sequencing was used to judge whether each TCR beta V gene segment behaved as functional or pseudogenic. Donor age, sex, ethnicity and CMV serostatus were collected together with the repertoire data. A later genetic analysis took genome-wide SNP genotypes for about three fifths of the 666 donors and used that subset as a discovery cohort. All discovery cohort repertoires had been generated using a single sequencing platform. HLA typing included class I and class II loci at four-digit resolution. Typing coverage varied by locus: roughly 620-640 donors for A, B, C, DRB1 and DQB1; 522 for DQA1; 606 for DPA1; 400 to 480 for DPB1. Four to six DR-DQ haplotypes were handled as single units for association and clustering, since linkage in the cohort was strong. On average, 235,054 unique TCR beta nucleotide sequences were sequenced per donor among a few hundred genotyped donors of the cohort, with about 17% of those sequences being non-productive.

Results and caveats for the whole study, not just this receptor: Sequencing depth was assumed to be roughly uniform across donors in the presence/absence analyses, though that assumption may not hold. According to a later analysis, parvovirus B19, influenza, CMV and Epstein-Barr virus appeared linked to several top co-occurrence clusters. Correlated functional status among segregating V segments might be attributable to linkage disequilibrium, but an unknown experimental factor could not be ruled out. A total of 150 to 200 TCR beta chains were listed by the study as associated with cytomegalovirus. A later analysis found that HLA-associated TCR beta chains were more clonally expanded and had lower generation probabilities than equally common non-associated chains. Some IMGT-functional V segments, including TRBV6-2 and TRBV6-3, could not be told apart with the 87-base-pair reads, so those segments were excluded. Cytomegalovirus status was reported to be diagnosed by the classifier with high specificity and sensitivity in both the original and validation cohorts. A later analysis associated 15,000 or so TCR beta sequences with specific HLA alleles at a false discovery rate of 0.05. Because counts were too low, more than 15 rarely observed V segments, including chromosome 9 orphons, were excluded from the earlier analysis of roughly 580 of the donors. Most CMV-associated TCR beta chains appeared to be HLA-restricted in a later analysis, and the HLA associations seemed to be driven largely by CMV exposure. A group of highly shared sequence variants was considered likely to be a technical artifact of the sequencing pipeline. A further reported finding was that TCR beta sequences accurately predicted the HLA-A and HLA-B alleles for most subjects in the first cohort. Most TCR sequences were observed very rarely across donors, whereas some public TCRs were present in many individuals. When HLA alleles, especially DR and DQ, strongly co-occurred, TCR associations were difficult to assign to individual alleles. The cohort was sequenced for TCR beta chains only, and without alpha or paired-chain data the features that could be detected were limited. A later genetic analysis reported fewer N-insertions in productive TCRs among donors in an Asian-associated ancestry cluster than the roughly 700-donor mean. Because some donors lacked HLA typing at each locus, the association tests relied only on the typed subset. In vitro tests confirmed that a few of the cytomegalovirus-associated TCR beta chains recognize cytomegalovirus antigens. Immune exposure information for the cohort was limited to CMV serostatus. In an earlier analysis of about 600 of the donors, most TCR beta V segments appeared in productive rearrangements about 87% or about 30% of the time, broadly matching IMGT annotations. In a later genetic analysis, a missense DCLRE1C variant was associated with V-gene and J-gene trimming of TCR beta chains, and the association was replicated in an independent cohort. In a later analysis, TCR association rates were found to vary across HLA loci, with the most associated TCRs seen for DRB1 alleles and the fewest for HLA-C alleles. The authors suggested that the approach could potentially be extended to other disease states and immunological phenotypes.

The cohort comprised some 700 healthy bone marrow donors. Cohort members were all nominally healthy when sampled, although unrecorded immune exposures were likely present. The donor tested CMV seronegative and was one of the 352 seronegative cohort members. Every donor gave a peripheral blood sample, and the peripheral blood mononuclear cells from that sample were used for TCR beta sequencing. The Qiagen DNeasy Blood Extraction Kit was used to extract genomic DNA from the blood cell samples. The chain links TRBV5-1 with TRBJ2-3, with 9 middle bases fitting TRBD2. The source is a young man in good health and CMV-seronegative. Sequenced material: PBMCs. The DNA sequence follows: TGCGCCAGCAGCCTTCGACTAGCGGAGAGCACAGATACGCAGTATTTT. Its translation is CASSLRLAESTDTQYF.